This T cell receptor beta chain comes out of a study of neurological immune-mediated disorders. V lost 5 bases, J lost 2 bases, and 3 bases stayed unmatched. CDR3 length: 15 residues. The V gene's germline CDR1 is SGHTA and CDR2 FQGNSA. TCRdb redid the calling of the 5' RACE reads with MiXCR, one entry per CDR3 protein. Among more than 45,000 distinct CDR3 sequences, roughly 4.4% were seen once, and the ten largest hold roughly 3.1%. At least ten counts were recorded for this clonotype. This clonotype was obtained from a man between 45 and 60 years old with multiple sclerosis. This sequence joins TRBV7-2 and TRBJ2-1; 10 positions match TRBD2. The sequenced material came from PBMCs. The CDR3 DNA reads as TGTGCCAGCAGCCTCGGACTAGCGGCCTACAATGAGCAGTTCTTC. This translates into CASSLGLAAYNEQFF.